The 7 T cell receptor beta chains presented below share a single source sample, sequenced in a study of blood T cells in healthy people across ages. The use of a sample-barcoded 5' primer and a J-beta primer mix characterized a second PCR of about 6 to 12 cycles. Each CDR3 protein gets one entry after TCRdb re-called the 5' RACE reads with MiXCR. The sample includes approximately 810,000 distinct CDR3 sequences, about 34% of them seen just once. What was sequenced was blood. Receptors originate from a man aged 18 to 29 in good health.

The chain employs TRBV12-3 or TRBV12-4 and TRBJ2-1, with D unclear. With 4 bases removed from V and 8 bases from J, the gap between germline ends came to 9 bases. This CDR3 has 12 amino acids. The CDR3 sequence: CASSSTNDEQFF. The CDR3, as DNA: TGTGCCAGCAGTTCAACTAACGATGAGCAGTTCTTC.

This clonotype was counted a few times. The genes are TRBV5-5 and TRBJ2-1; TRBD1 matches at 10 bases. The V gene end was trimmed by 2 bases and the J gene end by 3 bases; junction bases not matched to a gene: 5. This CDR3 is 16 amino acids long. Germline loops: CDR1 SGHKS, CDR2 YYEKEE (reference sequence). CDR3 residues: CASSFSGQGNYNEQFF. Here the CDR3 DNA reads TGTGCCAGCAGCTTTTCGGGACAGGGGAACTACAATGAGCAGTTCTTC.

The genes are TRBV12-3 or TRBV12-4 and TRBJ2-3; D not resolved. The CDR3 loop spans 12 amino acids. The V end lost 6 bases, the J end lost 3 bases, and 7 bases lay between the germline ends. CDR3 coding DNA: TGTGCCAGCAGCTACTGGACAGATACGCAGTATTTT. This codes for CASSYWTDTQYF.

This clonotype has only a few counts. The chain is built from TRBV6-6 and TRBJ1-1; TRBD1 aligns across 9 bases. The CDR3 length is 14 residues. Unmatched junction bases numbered 3, after V lost 3 bases and J lost 4 bases. Per the germline V gene, CDR1 is MNHNY and CDR2 is SVGAGI (reference sequence). CDR3 DNA sequence: TGTGCCAGCAGTTATGGACAGGGGACCACTGAAGCTTTCTTT. Translating it yields CASSYGQGTTEAFF.

This rearrangement joins TRBV20-1 to TRBJ2-1; 8 bases match TRBD2. The germline CDR1 and CDR2 sequences are DFQATT and SNEGSKA (reference sequence). V shed 5 bases, J shed 5 bases, and the junction held 8 bases outside the gene matches. This CDR3 comprises 14 residues. Written as DNA, the CDR3 is TGCAGTGCTCTCCTACTAGCGGAAGACAATGAGCAGTTCTTC. Protein product: CSALLLAEDNEQFF.

The chain couples TRBV10-3 to TRBJ2-4; TRBD1 matches at 9 bases. This CDR3 comprises 13 residues. With V trimmed by 2 bases and J by 13 bases, 6 bases remained unmatched. Germline values: CDR1 ENHRY, CDR2 SYGVKD. CDR3 loop: CAISEGQGREQYF. DNA for the CDR3: TGTGCCATCAGTGAGGGACAGGGGAGGGAGCAGTACTTC.

V usage is TRBV10-3 and J usage is TRBJ2-3, with D unclear. The germline CDR1 and CDR2 sequences are ENHRY and SYGVKD. With 0 bases removed from V and 2 bases from J, the gap between germline ends came to 12 bases. The CDR3 is 16 residues long. CDR3 coding DNA: TGTGCCATCAGTGAGTCAACACAGTTATACACAGATACGCAGTATTTT. Translating it yields CAISESTQLYTDTQYF.